This T cell receptor beta chain was captured by sequencing in a study of a mutant IDH1 vaccine in newly diagnosed glioma. The time point was: baseline, week 1 (first vaccination visit). Regarding treatment: pre-vaccination baseline after standard-of-care therapy. Measured with immunoSEQ multiplex PCR; TCRdb has only the in-frame clones, and not every one. This table holds 30,000 to 35,000 clones, about 88% found once. This material consisted of PBMCs, taken from a glioma patient treated with radiotherapy, temozolomide or both. The receptor's source is a woman aged 40 to 49 with glioma.

CDR3 in DNA: TGTGCCAGTAGTATTAGCGGGACGTTAATAATGGGGGTGCCCGGGGAGCTGTTTTTT. This translates into CASSISGTLIMGVPGELFF. The genes are TRBV19 and TRBJ2-2; 8 nucleotides align to TRBD2. J gave up 6 bases and V 3 bases, and 18 bases lay outside the gene matches. CDR1 is LNHDA and CDR2 is SQIVND in the germline V gene (reference sequence). This CDR3 is built from 19 residues.